What follows is one T cell receptor (beta chain) and its context. Its specificity is not known. The sample originates from a study of T cell responses to AZD1222 COVID-19 vaccine. This CDR3 has 14 residues. Study observations and caveats: Baseline seropositives among AZD1222 recipients totaled only five or six. Reportedly, nearly half the spike-specific TCRs target unmutated variant regions.

The protocol was immunoSEQ multiplex PCR, while the TCRdb copy is restricted to in-frame clones and leaves out a portion. The repertoire holds 65,000 to 75,000 clones, with 75% to 85% as singletons. V is TRBV21-1 and J is TRBJ1-1; the table's D call, TRBD1, has no DNA check behind it. TRBV21-1 is a pseudogene locus. This TCR was recovered from an adult in good health. The sample was peripheral blood, taken on day 0 of AZD1222 vaccination. CDR3 DNA: TGTGCCAGCAGCAACCGTAGGGGGAACACTGAAGCTTTCTTT. Translated: CASSNRRGNTEAFF.